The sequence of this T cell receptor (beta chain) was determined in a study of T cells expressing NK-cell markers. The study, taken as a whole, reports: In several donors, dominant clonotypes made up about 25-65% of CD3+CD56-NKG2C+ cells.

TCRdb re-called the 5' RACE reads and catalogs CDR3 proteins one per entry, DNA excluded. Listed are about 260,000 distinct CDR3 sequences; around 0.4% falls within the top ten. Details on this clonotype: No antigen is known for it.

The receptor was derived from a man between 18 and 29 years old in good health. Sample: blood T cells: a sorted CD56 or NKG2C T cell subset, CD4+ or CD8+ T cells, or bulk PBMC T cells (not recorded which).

CDR3 residues: CASSRAERYNEQFF. V is TRBV6-1 and J is TRBJ2-1; TCRdb names TRBD1, which stays unverified in the absence of DNA. The CDR3 sequence is 14 residues long. Germline V gene sequence: CDR1 MNHNS, CDR2 SASEGT.